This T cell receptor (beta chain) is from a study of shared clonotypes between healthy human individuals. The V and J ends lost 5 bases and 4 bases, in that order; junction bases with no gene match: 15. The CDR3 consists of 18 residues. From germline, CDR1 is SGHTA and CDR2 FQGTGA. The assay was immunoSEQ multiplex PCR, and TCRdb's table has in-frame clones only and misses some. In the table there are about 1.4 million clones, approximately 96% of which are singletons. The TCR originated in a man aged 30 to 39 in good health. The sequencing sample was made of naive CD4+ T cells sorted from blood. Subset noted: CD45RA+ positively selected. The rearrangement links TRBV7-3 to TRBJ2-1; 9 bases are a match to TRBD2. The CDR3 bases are TGTGCCAGCAGCGAAGGGAGGGCGGGAGGGCCCCTTTACAATGAGCAGTTCTTC. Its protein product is CASSEGRAGGPLYNEQFF.